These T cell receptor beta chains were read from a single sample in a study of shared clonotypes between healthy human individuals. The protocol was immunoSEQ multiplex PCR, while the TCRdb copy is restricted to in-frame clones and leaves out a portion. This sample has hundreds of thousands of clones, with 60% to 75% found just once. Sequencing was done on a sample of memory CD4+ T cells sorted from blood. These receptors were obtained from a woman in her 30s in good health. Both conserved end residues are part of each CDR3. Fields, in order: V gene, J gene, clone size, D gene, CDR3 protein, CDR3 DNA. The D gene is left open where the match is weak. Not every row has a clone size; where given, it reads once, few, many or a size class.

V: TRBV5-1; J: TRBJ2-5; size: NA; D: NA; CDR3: CASRAEETQYF; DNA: TGCGCCAGCAGAGCCGAAGAGACCCAGTACTTC
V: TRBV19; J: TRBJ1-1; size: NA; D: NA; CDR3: CASSANLNTEAFF; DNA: TGTGCCAGTAGTGCGAACCTGAACACTGAAGCTTTCTTT
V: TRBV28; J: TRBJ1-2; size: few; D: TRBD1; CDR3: CASSLFGTEYGYTF; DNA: TGTGCCAGCAGTTTATTTGGGACAGAATATGGCTACACCTTC
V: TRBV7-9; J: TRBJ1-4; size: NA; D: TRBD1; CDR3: CASSLGWTGTPTNEKLFF; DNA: TGTGCCAGCAGCTTAGGGTGGACAGGAACCCCAACTAATGAAAAACTGTTTTTT
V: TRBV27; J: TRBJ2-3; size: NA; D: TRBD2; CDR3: CASRTSGRRSVDTQYF; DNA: TGTGCCAGCAGGACTAGCGGGAGGAGATCGGTAGATACGCAGTATTTT
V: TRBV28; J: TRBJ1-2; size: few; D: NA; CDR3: CASSDNRPKYRDYGYTF; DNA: TGTGCCAGCAGCGACAATCGGCCCAAATACAGGGACTATGGCTACACCTTC
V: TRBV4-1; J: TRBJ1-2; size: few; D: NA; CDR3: CASSQDREGYGYTF; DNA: TGCGCCAGCAGCCAAGATAGGGAGGGCTATGGCTACACCTTC
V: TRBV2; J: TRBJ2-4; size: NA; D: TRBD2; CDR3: CASRGPGGNIQYF; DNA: TGTGCCAGCAGGGGCCCGGGGGGGAACATTCAGTACTTC
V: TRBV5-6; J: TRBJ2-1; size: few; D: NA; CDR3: CASSWRWEAPEQFF; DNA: TGTGCCAGCAGCTGGAGGTGGGAGGCCCCCGAGCAGTTCTTC
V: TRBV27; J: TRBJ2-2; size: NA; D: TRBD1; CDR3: CASSPRQGRSGELFF; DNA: TGTGCCAGCAGTCCGAGACAGGGGCGTTCCGGGGAGCTGTTTTTT
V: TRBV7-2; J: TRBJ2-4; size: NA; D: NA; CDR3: CASSGWPGKVDIQYF; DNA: TGTGCCAGCAGTGGGTGGCCGGGTAAGGTGGACATTCAGTACTTC
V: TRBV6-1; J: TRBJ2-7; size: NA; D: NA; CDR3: CASSEVWTRRGEQYF; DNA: TGTGCCAGCAGTGAAGTCTGGACCCGGCGTGGAGAGCAGTACTTC
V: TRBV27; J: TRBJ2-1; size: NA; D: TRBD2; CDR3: CATRTGLGTSGRVPYNEQFF; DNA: TGTGCCACTCGGACAGGCCTTGGGACTAGCGGGAGGGTGCCCTACAATGAGCAGTTCTTC
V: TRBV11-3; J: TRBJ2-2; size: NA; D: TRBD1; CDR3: CASSFGTGGYTGELFF; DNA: TGTGCCAGCAGCTTTGGGACAGGGGGCTATACCGGGGAGCTGTTTTTT
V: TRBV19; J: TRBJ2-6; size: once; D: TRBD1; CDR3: CASSRAGQGAPGANVLTF; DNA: TGTGCCAGTAGTAGAGCGGGACAGGGGGCGCCCGGGGCCAACGTCCTGACTTTC
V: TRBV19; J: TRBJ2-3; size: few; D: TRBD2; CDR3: CASSISGGGGTDTQYF; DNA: TGTGCCAGTAGTATTTCTGGGGGGGGAGGCACAGATACGCAGTATTTT
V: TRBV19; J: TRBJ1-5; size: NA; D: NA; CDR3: CASSIVGGGSQPQHF; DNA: TGTGCCAGTAGTATAGTTGGAGGGGGTTCCCAGCCCCAGCATTTT
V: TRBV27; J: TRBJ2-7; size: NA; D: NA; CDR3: CASSLKSYPYEQYF; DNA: TGTGCCAGCAGTTTAAAGAGCTACCCCTACGAGCAGTACTTC
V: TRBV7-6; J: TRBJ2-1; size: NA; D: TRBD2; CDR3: CASSLVIAAGGPNEQFF; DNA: TGTGCCAGCAGCTTAGTGATCGCAGCGGGAGGGCCGAATGAGCAGTTCTTC
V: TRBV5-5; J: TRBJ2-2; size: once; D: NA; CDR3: CASSFYLGSAGELFF; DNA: TGTGCCAGCAGCTTCTATTTAGGGTCGGCCGGGGAGCTGTTTTTT
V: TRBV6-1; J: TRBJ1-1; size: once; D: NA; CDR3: CASSPAAGGNTEAFF; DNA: TGTGCCAGCAGTCCAGCGGCTGGGGGTAACACTGAAGCTTTCTTT
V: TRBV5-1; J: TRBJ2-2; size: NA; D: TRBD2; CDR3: CASSLGVSGSHGELFF; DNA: TGCGCCAGCAGCTTGGGGGTTAGCGGGAGCCACGGGGAGCTGTTTTTT
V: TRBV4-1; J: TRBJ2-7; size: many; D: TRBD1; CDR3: CASSPGQGATYEQYF; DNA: TGCGCCAGCAGCCCGGGACAGGGGGCAACTTACGAGCAGTACTTC
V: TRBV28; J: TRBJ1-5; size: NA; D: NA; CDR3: CASRRRGLLDDQPQHF; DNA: TGTGCCAGCAGACGGCGGGGACTCCTAGACGATCAGCCCCAGCATTTT
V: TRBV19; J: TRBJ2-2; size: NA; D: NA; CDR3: CATRRFTGELFF; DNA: TGTGCCACCCGACGGTTTACCGGGGAGCTGTTTTTT
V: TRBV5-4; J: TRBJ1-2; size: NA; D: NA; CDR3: CASSSNMGLQAGYTF; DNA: TGTGCCAGCAGCTCGAACATGGGACTGCAGGCCGGCTACACCTTC
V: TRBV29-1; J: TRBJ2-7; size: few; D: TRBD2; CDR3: CSGGTSGYEQYF; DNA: TGCAGCGGGGGGACTAGCGGCTACGAGCAGTACTTC
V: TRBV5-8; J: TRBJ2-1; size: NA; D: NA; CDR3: CASSFLTGQYNEQFF; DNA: TGTGCCAGCAGCTTTCTTACTGGGCAATACAATGAGCAGTTCTTC
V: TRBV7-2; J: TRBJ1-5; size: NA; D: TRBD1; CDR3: CASSLTGDFNQPQHF; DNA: TGTGCCAGCAGCTTGACAGGGGACTTCAATCAGCCCCAGCATTTT
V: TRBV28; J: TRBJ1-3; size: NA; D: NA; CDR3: CASSFQRVGNTIYF; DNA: TGTGCCAGCAGTTTTCAGAGGGTTGGAAACACCATATATTTT
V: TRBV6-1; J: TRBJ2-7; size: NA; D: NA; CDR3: CAGSRGANYEQYF; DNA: TGTGCCGGGAGCAGGGGGGCTAACTACGAGCAGTACTTC
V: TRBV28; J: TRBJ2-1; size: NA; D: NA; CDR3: CASSLPWGTGQFF; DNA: TGTGCCAGCAGTTTGCCTTGGGGGACGGGGCAGTTCTTC
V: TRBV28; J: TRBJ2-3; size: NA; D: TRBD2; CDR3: CASSLTSASPSTDTQYF; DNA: TGTGCCAGCAGCCTTACTAGCGCTTCCCCTAGCACAGATACGCAGTATTTT
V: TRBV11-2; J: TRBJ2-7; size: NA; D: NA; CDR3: CASSPRTDSYEQYF; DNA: TGTGCCAGCAGCCCGCGGACCGATTCCTACGAGCAGTACTTC
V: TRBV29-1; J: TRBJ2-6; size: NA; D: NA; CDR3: CSVGLSLGGANVLTF; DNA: TGCAGCGTAGGACTTTCCTTGGGGGGGGCCAACGTCCTGACTTTC
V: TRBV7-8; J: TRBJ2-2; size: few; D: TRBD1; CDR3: CASSLDWTGDTGELFF; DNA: TGTGCCAGCAGCTTAGACTGGACAGGGGATACCGGGGAGCTGTTTTTT
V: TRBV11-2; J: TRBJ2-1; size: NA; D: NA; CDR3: CASSLIRTSGEQFF; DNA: TGTGCCAGCAGCTTAATTAGGACGTCGGGTGAGCAGTTCTTC
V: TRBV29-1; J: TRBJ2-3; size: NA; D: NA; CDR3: CSVVVGGGGDTQYF; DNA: TGCAGCGTTGTCGTTGGGGGCGGGGGAGATACGCAGTATTTT
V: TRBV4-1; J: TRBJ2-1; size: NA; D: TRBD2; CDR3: CASSRGVGAGDSEQFF; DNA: TGCGCCAGCAGCCGGGGTGTGGGAGCGGGAGACAGTGAGCAGTTCTTC
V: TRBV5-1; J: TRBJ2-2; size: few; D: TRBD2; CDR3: CASSGRGTSTGELFF; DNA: TGCGCCAGCAGCGGGCGCGGGACTAGCACCGGGGAGCTGTTTTTT
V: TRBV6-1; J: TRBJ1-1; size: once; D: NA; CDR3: CASSEYRGDTEAFF; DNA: TGTGCCAGCAGTGAATATAGGGGGGACACTGAAGCTTTCTTT
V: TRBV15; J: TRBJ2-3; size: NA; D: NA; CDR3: CATSRITHPLGGGTDTQYF; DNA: TGTGCCACCAGCAGAATCACCCATCCTCTCGGCGGAGGCACAGATACGCAGTATTTT
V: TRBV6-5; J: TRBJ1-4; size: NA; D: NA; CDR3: CAVGGGEKLFF; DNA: TGTGCCGTGGGAGGTGGGGAAAAACTGTTTTTT
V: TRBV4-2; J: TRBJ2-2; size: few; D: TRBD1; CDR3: CASSQETGANTGELFF; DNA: TGTGCCAGCAGCCAAGAGACAGGGGCGAACACCGGGGAGCTGTTTTTT
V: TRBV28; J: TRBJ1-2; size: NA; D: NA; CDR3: CASSLSRGNYGYTF; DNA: TGTGCCAGCAGTTTATCCCGGGGGAACTATGGCTACACCTTC